Sequencing of this T cell receptor beta chain was carried out in a study of graft-versus-host responses after intestinal transplantation. On the study more broadly: The recipients all started with anti-thymocyte globulin induction and then took tacrolimus and steroids for 3 to 4 years. Study conclusions and caveats: Peak circulating GvH clone levels were associated with early post-transplant HvG declines.

V was clipped by 5 bases and J by 6 bases; unmatched bases: 10. Germline loops: CDR1 GTSNPN, CDR2 SVGIG (reference sequence). The CDR3 contains 14 residues. The assay was immunoSEQ multiplex PCR, and TCRdb's table has in-frame clones only and misses some. The sample records under 45,000 clones, approximately 94% being singletons. In regard to this clone: Its antigen is unknown.

The TCR originated in a human donor who was the organ donor for an intestinal transplant. The specimen was unstimulated CD4+ T cells sorted from spleen or lymph node cells, collected before transplant. The rearrangement links TRBV30 to TRBJ2-1, with 7 nucleotides matching TRBD1. The CDR3 spells CAWVDRVGFNEQFF. For the CDR3, the DNA is TGTGCCTGGGTAGACAGGGTAGGATTCAATGAGCAGTTCTTC.